These T cell receptor beta chains were read from a single sample in a study of identical twins. Each CDR3 protein is one row after TCRdb ran MiXCR on the 5' RACE reads. This sample has about 200,000 distinct CDR3 sequences; less than 9.5% occur once, and the top ten carry 5% to 6%. Sequenced sample: memory (CD45RO+) T cells sorted from blood. The receptors were sampled from a woman under 30 in good health. Each CDR3 is given with its conserved first and last residue. D genes are given only for firm matches. Clone size, where shown, is once, few, many, or a class for clones that have expanded.

j_call v_call d_call clone_size cdr3_nt cdr3_aa
TRBJ2-3 TRBV12-3/TRBV12-4 - - TGTGCCAGCAGCATAGCTGGTCGAGATACGCAGTATTTT CASSIAGRDTQYF
TRBJ1-5 TRBV6-1 - few TGTGCCAGCAGCCGGACTCCCGATAGCAATCAGCCCCAGCATTTT CASSRTPDSNQPQHF
TRBJ2-7 TRBV20-1 - few TGCAGTGCTAGAGGTAGAAACGAGCAGTACTTC CSARGRNEQYF
TRBJ2-7 TRBV29-1 - few TGCAGCGTTGTCCCCTCCCTTACCTACGAGCAGTACTTC CSVVPSLTYEQYF
TRBJ2-7 TRBV7-2 - few TGTGCCAGCAGCTCCCTTCGGGACATCTCCTACGAGCAGTACTTC CASSSLRDISYEQYF
TRBJ2-7 TRBV7-2 - many TGTGCCAGCAGCTTAGTGGGCTCCCTTGGGGGTGCCTACGAGCAGTACTTC CASSLVGSLGGAYEQYF
TRBJ1-2 TRBV2 - - TGTGCCAGCTCCAACCAGGGGATTGTAGGCTACACCTTC CASSNQGIVGYTF
TRBJ2-7 TRBV6-2/TRBV6-3 TRBD1 - TGTGCCAGCAGTCCACCCGAGACAGGGTCTTCCGAGCAGTACTTC CASSPPETGSSEQYF
TRBJ2-1 TRBV20-1 - once TGCAGTGCTAGCGTACCCCTAAAGAGTGAGCAGTTCTTC CSASVPLKSEQFF
TRBJ1-1 TRBV27 - - TGTGCCAGCAGTGCACCGGGGTTAAACACTGAAGCTTTCTTT CASSAPGLNTEAFF
TRBJ2-7 TRBV5-6 TRBD2 few TGTGCCAGCAACTACGGGGGGGGCTCCTACGAGCAGTACTTC CASNYGGGSYEQYF
TRBJ2-3 TRBV7-2 - many TGTGCCAGCAGCTTAGGCGGCCCGCGTCTAGGAGATACGCAGTATTTT CASSLGGPRLGDTQYF
TRBJ1-2 TRBV4-1 - few TGCGCCAGCAGCCCAAAGGGAGTGACAGAGGATGTCGGCTACACCTTC CASSPKGVTEDVGYTF
TRBJ2-7 TRBV6-2/TRBV6-3 TRBD2 - TGTGCCAGCAGCAAACTAGCGGGAGAATCTGAGCAGTACTTC CASSKLAGESEQYF
TRBJ1-1 TRBV5-1 - many TGCGCCAGCAACAGCCAGGGGAACACTGAAGCTTTCTTT CASNSQGNTEAFF
TRBJ1-5 TRBV4-3 - many TGCGCCAGCAGCCAAGACTCAACAGGGATTCAGCCCCAGCATTTT CASSQDSTGIQPQHF
TRBJ2-7 TRBV7-8 TRBD2 - TGTGCCAGCAGCCCTGGGAGGGTAGACGAGCAGTACTTC CASSPGRVDEQYF
TRBJ2-7 TRBV27 TRBD2 - TGTGCCAGCAGTGCGACTAGCCCCTTCCAGCAGTACTTC CASSATSPFQQYF
TRBJ1-1 TRBV20-1 - many TGCAGTGCCAGACTGAAGAACACTGAAGCTTTCTTT CSARLKNTEAFF
TRBJ2-7 TRBV20-1 TRBD2 many TGCAGTGCTAGTCCGGGAGGGTGGTACGGCGAGCAGTACTTC CSASPGGWYGEQYF
TRBJ2-1 TRBV20-1 - few TGCAGTGCTAGTCTTACAGGGACGGGCAATGAGCAGTTCTTC CSASLTGTGNEQFF
TRBJ2-1 TRBV20-1 TRBD2 few TGCAGTGCCATGGGGCGGGAGCACTACAATGAGCAGTTCTTC CSAMGREHYNEQFF
TRBJ2-7 TRBV20-1 - many TGCAGTGTAAACCCGAGGGGCTCGGGCTACGAGCAGTACTTC CSVNPRGSGYEQYF
TRBJ1-1 TRBV5-1 - few TGCGCCTCCCGGCAGAACACTGAAGCTTTCTTT CASRQNTEAFF
TRBJ1-1 TRBV12-3/TRBV12-4 - few TGTGCCAGCAGTATGAACACTGAAGCTTTCTTT CASSMNTEAFF
TRBJ1-6 TRBV10-2 - many TGCGCCAGCAGTGAGCAGAGATCACCCCTCCACTTT CASSEQRSPLHF
TRBJ2-7 TRBV5-1 - - TGCGCCAGCAGCTCCTCTGACGGAGGCGAGCAGTACTTC CASSSSDGGEQYF
TRBJ2-7 TRBV7-3 TRBD1 few TGTGCCAGCAGCCCCGACAGGGCTATCAACGAGCAGTACTTC CASSPDRAINEQYF
TRBJ2-1 TRBV12-3/TRBV12-4 TRBD2 many TGTGCCAGCAGTTTACTAGCGGGATACAATGAGCAGTTCTTC CASSLLAGYNEQFF
TRBJ1-2 TRBV24-1 - few TGTGCCACCAGTGCGGGTAGGGATGGCTACACCTTC CATSAGRDGYTF
TRBJ2-1 TRBV7-9 TRBD2 few TGTGCCAGCAGCCCCCTGCGGGGGGGGCCGGATGAGCAGTTCTTC CASSPLRGGPDEQFF
TRBJ2-1 TRBV20-1 TRBD2 many TGCAGTGCTGATCTAGCGGGAGGTTACAATGAGCAGTTCTTC CSADLAGGYNEQFF
TRBJ1-2 TRBV6-5 - few TGTGCCAGCAGTTACGGGACACCAGTTAACTATGGCTACACCTTC CASSYGTPVNYGYTF
TRBJ2-1 TRBV12-3/TRBV12-4 - - TGTGCCAGCAGTTTAAGAGGGGGGGCCAGGAATGAGCAGTTCTTC CASSLRGGARNEQFF
TRBJ1-1 TRBV20-1 - many TGCAGTGCTAGTATAGGGGGGGACAACACTGAAGCTTTCTTT CSASIGGDNTEAFF
TRBJ2-7 TRBV20-1 - - TGCAGTGCTAGAGATCAGGGCTACGAGCAGTACTTC CSARDQGYEQYF
TRBJ2-7 TRBV5-1 - - TGCGCCAGCAGCCTCACACCGGGGGAGCAGTACTTC CASSLTPGEQYF
TRBJ1-5 TRBV3-1 TRBD1 - TGTGCCAGCAGCCAAGTCCCCGCGGGACAGGGGGAGCCTAATAGCAATCAGCCCCAGCATTTT CASSQVPAGQGEPNSNQPQHF
TRBJ2-1 TRBV6-2/TRBV6-3 TRBD2 - TGTGCCACCAATGCCGGACCGGCAAGCGGGGGTGTAACCTACAATGAGCAGTTCTTC CATNAGPASGGVTYNEQFF
TRBJ2-5 TRBV7-8 TRBD2 few TGTGCCAGCAGCCGTAGCGGGGGGGCGTCAGAGACCCAGTACTTC CASSRSGGASETQYF
TRBJ2-1 TRBV6-5 - - TGTGCCAGCAGTTACTCTGGGGGCCGTTTTAACAATGAGCAGTTCTTC CASSYSGGRFNNEQFF